The entry below gives a single T cell receptor beta chain sequence along with its context. V lost 5 bases to trimming and J lost 4 bases, with 12 bases between them. Germline-derived CDR1 and CDR2 are SEHNR and FQNEAQ (reference sequence). The length of the CDR3 is 13 residues. Using immunoSEQ multiplex PCR, the repertoire was profiled, and TCRdb retains in-frame clones only, with some absent. This sample has 85,000 to 130,000 clones, with around 90% found just once. This specimen comes from a study of blood T cell repertoires in COVID-19. As for the study in general: Both acute and convalescent COVID-19 samples were obtained from the United States, Italy and Spain. T cells, B-cell-depleted T cells, or PBMCs supplied cDNA or gDNA.

The sequence was collected from a human donor in a cohort sampled during active COVID-19. The chain is built from TRBV7-9 and TRBJ2-7, with a possible D match to TRBD1 (7 bases). Material: peripheral blood. DNA for the CDR3: TGTGCCAGCAGCCCAGGGGGGCATTACGAGCAGTACTTC. Translating it yields CASSPGGHYEQYF.